The 25 T cell receptor beta chains reported below all come from one sample, sequenced in a study of T cell responses to AZD1222 COVID-19 vaccine. TCRdb's copy holds only in-frame clones and misses some; the assay was immunoSEQ multiplex PCR. Of approximately 150,000 clones detected, about 91% appear once; the ten largest clones hold approximately 2.3%. The material was peripheral blood, obtained on day 0 of AZD1222 vaccination. These receptors all stem from an adult in good health.

This clone was found once. The chain is built from TRBV7-2 and TRBJ2-3; D unclear. CDR1 is SGHTA, CDR2 FQGNSA, per germline. Trimming took off 2 bases at V and 4 bases at J, with 10 bases between the two ends. The CDR3 contains 14 residues. The CDR3 coding sequence is TGTGCCAGCAGCTTAAATGGGTGGCCAGATACGCAGTATTTT. This sequence encodes CASSLNGWPDTQYF.

The V gene is TRBV30, the J gene TRBJ2-1, with TRBD1 identical over 9 bases. V was clipped by 4 bases and J by 6 bases; unmatched bases: 4. The CDR3 runs 13 residues. Per the germline V gene, CDR1 is GTSNPN and CDR2 is SVGIG (reference sequence). CDR3 bases: TGTGCCTGGAACAGGGGGCAGGGCAATGAGCAGTTCTTC. It yields the protein CAWNRGQGNEQFF.

The chain employs TRBV6-1 and TRBJ2-2; D possibly matches TRBD1 or TRBD2 (5 bases each). Germline CDR1 is MNHNS and CDR2 is SASEGT. The CDR3 length is 15 residues. V lost 0 bases to trimming and J lost 5 bases, with 10 bases between them. CDR3 region: CASSEAHGATGELFF. The CDR3 coding sequence is TGTGCCAGCAGTGAAGCGCACGGGGCTACCGGGGAGCTGTTTTTT.

The rearrangement links TRBV6-1 to TRBJ1-5; weak D call: TRBD1 (5 bases). Deletions cut 2 bases from V and 2 bases from J, with 10 bases between. This CDR3 has 15 residues. Germline V lookup: CDR1 MNHNS, CDR2 SASEGT. CDR3 DNA sequence: TGTGCCAGCAGTGAAATTTGGGGCGGCAATCAGCCCCAGCATTTT. Its translation is CASSEIWGGNQPQHF.

The chain couples TRBV9 to TRBJ1-6; D is possibly TRBD1 (6 bases). V gave up 0 bases and J gave up 7 bases, with 8 bases separating them. Germline V CDR1 and CDR2: SGDLS, YYNGEE. The CDR3 is 14 residues long. CDR3: CASSVGRGNSPLHF. The CDR3 DNA reads TGTGCCAGCAGCGTAGGAAGGGGGAATTCACCCCTCCACTTT. Using reference TRBV9 and TRBJ1-6 for the parts outside the CDR3, the full variable domain is DSGVTQTPKHLITATGQRVTLRCSPRSGDLSVYWYQQSLDQGLQFLIQYYNGEERAKGNILERFSAQQFPDLHSELNLSSLELGDSALYFCASSVGRGNSPLHFGNGTRLTVT.

The rearrangement joins TRBV9 to TRBJ1-3; D possibly corresponds to TRBD1 (6 bases). The germline CDR1 and CDR2 sequences are SGDLS and YYNGEE. The CDR3 consists of 15 residues. V was pared by 0 bases and J by 0 bases, with 7 bases between. CDR3 DNA sequence: TGTGCCAGCAGCGTAGAGGGGGTCTCTGGAAACACCATATATTTT. The encoded protein is CASSVEGVSGNTIYF.

The chain is built from TRBV18 and TRBJ2-3; D is unclear. The V gene's germline CDR1 is KGHSH and CDR2 LQKENI. The CDR3 is 17 residues long. The V gene lost 5 bases and the J gene lost 0 bases, with 18 bases spanning the gap. This chain's CDR3 is CASSFQPGASSTDTQYF. The CDR3 bases are TGTGCCAGCTCATTTCAGCCGGGCGCATCTAGCACAGATACGCAGTATTTT.

The rearrangement links TRBV2 to TRBJ2-5; D is unclear. The CDR3 is 10 amino acids. Trimming removed 1 base from V and 6 bases from J, with 0 bases in between. The V gene's germline CDR1 is SNHLY and CDR2 FYNNEI. The CDR3 sequence: CASSEETQYF. In DNA form, the CDR3 reads TGTGCCAGCAGTGAAGAGACCCAGTACTTC. The full variable domain, completed using reference TRBV2 and TRBJ2-5, is EPEVTQTPSHQVTQMGQEVILRCVPISNHLYFYWYRQILGQKVEFLVSFYNNEISEKSEIFDDQFSVERPDGSNFTLKIRSTKLEDSAMYFCASSEETQYFGPGTRLLVL.

The chain links TRBV7-6 to TRBJ1-1; D remains ambiguous. V was trimmed by 2 bases and J by 4 bases, leaving 11 bases between them. Germline V gene lookup returns CDR1 SGHVS and CDR2 FNYEAQ. CDR3 size: 14 residues. The CDR3 here is CASSLQGVGTEAFF. The CDR3 DNA reads TGTGCCAGCAGCTTACAAGGAGTGGGCACTGAAGCTTTCTTT.

The chain carries TRBV5-1 and TRBJ1-6; D uncertain. There are 14 residues in the CDR3. V was clipped by 1 base and J by 8 bases, with 10 bases between them. The germline V gene encodes CDR1 SGHRS and CDR2 YFSETQ. The CDR3 loop is CASSLIGKDSPLHF. CDR3 DNA: TGCGCCAGCAGCTTGATCGGAAAGGATTCACCCCTCCACTTT.

The V gene is TRBV24-1, the J gene TRBJ2-7; 8 bases are a match to TRBD2. The CDR3 length is 13 residues. The J segment lost 3 bases and the V segment lost 8 bases, leaving 5 bases of the junction unmatched. The germline V gene encodes CDR1 KGHDR and CDR2 SFDVKD. This CDR3 reads CATMASGGYEQYF. CDR3 in DNA: TGTGCCACCATGGCCAGCGGGGGCTACGAGCAGTACTTC.

V usage is TRBV5-4 and J usage is TRBJ1-4, with D perhaps TRBD1 (6 bases). V lost 3 bases and J 6 bases, leaving 15 bases between the germline ends. The CDR3 sequence is 15 residues long. Germline V gives CDR1 SGHNT, CDR2 YYREEE (reference sequence). CDR3 protein: CASSSGEEGDEKLFF. CDR3 DNA sequence: TGTGCCAGCAGCTCCGGGGAGGAGGGGGATGAAAAACTGTTTTTT. Complete variable domain (other parts from reference TRBV5-4 and TRBJ1-4): ETGVTQSPTHLIKTRGQQVTLRCSSQSGHNTVSWYQQALGQGPQFIFQYYREEENGRGNFPPRFSGLQFPNYSSELNVNALELDDSALYLCASSSGEEGDEKLFFGSGTQLSVL.

The chain couples TRBV5-6 to TRBJ1-1; a weak D match, TRBD1 (5 bases). The CDR3 length is 14 residues. Between the trimmed V and J ends, which lost 0 bases and 1 base, there was a span of 7 bases. The germline gives CDR1 SGHDT, CDR2 YYEEEE. CDR3: CASSLVGQNTEAFF. The CDR3 DNA reads as TGTGCCAGCAGCTTGGTTGGACAGAACACTGAAGCTTTCTTT.

The chain joins TRBV6-5 to TRBJ1-2; tentatively, D is TRBD1 (6 bases). Germline V lookup: CDR1 MNHEY, CDR2 SVGAGI. The CDR3 is made up of 15 amino acids. Trimming left V 2 bases short and J 4 bases short, with 14 bases between. CDR3 in DNA: TGTGCCAGCAGTTACAGTTATGACAGGATCTATGGCTACACCTTC. Translation: CASSYSYDRIYGYTF.

For this clone: Other nucleotide sequences from this sample produce the same CDR3. The genes are TRBV11-2 and TRBJ2-2; the D gene is possibly TRBD2 (6 bases). CDR3 size: 16 residues. The V end was cut by 5 bases, the J end by 0 bases, with 13 bases between. Germline values: CDR1 SGHAT, CDR2 FQNNGV. CDR3 sequence reads: CASSQGLFANTGELFF. CDR3 in DNA: TGTGCCAGCAGCCAGGGACTCTTCGCGAACACCGGGGAGCTGTTTTTT.

This clone was recorded only once. The chain carries TRBV27 and TRBJ2-1, with TRBD2 identical over 13 bases. The CDR3 loop spans 17 amino acids. The junction had 4 bases not matched to a gene; V was cut back by 5 bases and J by 0 bases. Per germline, CDR1 MNHEY and CDR2 SMNVEV (reference sequence). CDR3 in DNA: TGTGCCAGCAGTCCCTGGACTAGCGGGAGCTCCTACAATGAGCAGTTCTTC. It translates to CASSPWTSGSSYNEQFF.

The V and J genes are TRBV16 and TRBJ2-1; TRBD1 aligns across 12 bases. The CDR3 contains 19 residues. The V and J ends lost 4 bases and 7 bases, in that order; junction bases with no gene match: 17. The V gene's germline CDR1 is KGHSY and CDR2 FQNENV. CDR3 in amino acids: CASSLRGPGQGAIRNEQFF. CDR3 coding DNA: TGTGCCAGCAGCCTGCGGGGTCCGGGACAGGGGGCAATTCGGAATGAGCAGTTCTTC.

This clone was recorded only once. Other DNA sequences from this sample encode an identical CDR3 as well. The chain employs TRBV5-1 and TRBJ2-7, with D maybe TRBD2 (5 bases). The CDR3 contains 14 residues. With 1 base removed from V and 0 bases from J, the gap between germline ends came to 8 bases. Per the germline V gene, CDR1 is SGHRS and CDR2 is YFSETQ. The CDR3 reads CASSLSGSSYEQYF. For the CDR3, the DNA is TGCGCCAGCAGCTTGAGCGGCAGCTCCTACGAGCAGTACTTC. The whole variable domain, filled in from reference TRBV5-1 and TRBJ2-7, reads KAGVTQTPRYLIKTRGQQVTLSCSPISGHRSVSWYQQTPGQGLQFLFEYFSETQRNKGNFPGRFSGRQFSNSRSEMNVSTLELGDSALYLCASSLSGSSYEQYFGPGTRLTVT.

The V call is TRBV3-1 (or the pseudogene TRBV3-2), the J call TRBJ1-2; D remains ambiguous. Germline loops: CDR1 LGHDT, CDR2 YNNKEL (reference sequence). The CDR3 runs to 12 residues. Deletions cut 1 base from V and 7 bases from J, with 7 bases between. The CDR3 sequence: CASSQGGSGYTF. The DNA of the CDR3 is TGTGCCAGCAGCCAAGGGGGATCTGGCTACACCTTC.

The chain couples TRBV28 to TRBJ1-4; 8 nucleotides agree with TRBD1. This CDR3 has 15 residues. In germline, CDR1 is MDHEN, CDR2 SYDVKM. V dropped 5 bases and J dropped 5; count of bases not matched to a gene: 7. CDR3 sequence reads: CASSPSGQGNEKLFF. The CDR3 bases are TGTGCCAGCAGTCCATCCGGACAGGGCAATGAAAAACTGTTTTTT.

The V call is TRBV19, the J call TRBJ2-4, with D maybe TRBD1 (5 bases). This CDR3 has 18 amino acids. Trimming took 5 bases from V and 0 from J, leaving 20 bases between them. Germline V gene lookup returns CDR1 LNHDA and CDR2 SQIVND (reference sequence). The CDR3 region has the DNA TGTGCCAGTAGTCCAGAAGGGGAAGGGTTATTAGCCAAAAACATTCAGTACTTC. Translating it yields CASSPEGEGLLAKNIQYF.

The CDR3 is CASSSMGSQYF. CDR3 bases: TGTGCCAGCAGCTCCATGGGATCCCAGTACTTC. The chain combines TRBV7-2 with TRBJ2-5, with unresolved D. V lost 4 bases and J 9 bases, leaving 9 bases between the germline ends. The germline CDR1 and CDR2 sequences are SGHTA and FQGNSA. The CDR3 contains 11 residues.

The chain employs TRBV11-2 and TRBJ2-3; D gene ambiguous. Germline-derived CDR1 and CDR2 are SGHAT and FQNNGV. This CDR3 comprises 15 residues. The ends were cut back, 4 bases at V and 0 bases at J, with 11 bases in the middle. The CDR3 sequence is CASSYGSFSTDTQYF. The CDR3 DNA reads as TGTGCCAGCAGCTACGGGTCTTTTAGCACAGATACGCAGTATTTT. Full variable domain (remainder filled in from reference TRBV11-2 and TRBJ2-3): EAGVAQSPRYKIIEKRQSVAFWCNPISGHATLYWYQQILGQGPKLLIQFQNNGVVDDSQLPKDRFSAERLKGVDSTLKIQPAKLEDSAVYLCASSYGSFSTDTQYFGPGTRLTVL.

The CDR3, as DNA: TGTGCCAGCAGCTTAATTCGCGGAAACACCATATATTTT. It codes for CASSLIRGNTIYF. The V gene is TRBV11-1, the J gene TRBJ1-3; D uncertain. Germline values: CDR1 SGHAT, CDR2 FQDESV (reference sequence). The CDR3 runs 13 residues. Trimming removed 2 bases from V and 4 bases from J, with 6 bases in between.

The chain couples TRBV19 to TRBJ1-1; D remains unclear. V lost 3 bases, J lost 1 base, and 12 bases lay in between. In germline, CDR1 is LNHDA, CDR2 SQIVND (reference sequence). The CDR3 loop spans 15 amino acids. Here the CDR3 DNA reads TGTGCCAGTAGTATCTCATTAAATCCGAACACTGAAGCTTTCTTT. It translates to CASSISLNPNTEAFF.